Below, 27 T cell receptor beta chains from the same sample are listed, as sequenced in a study of cytotoxic CD8 clonotypes in ibrutinib-treated CLL. Profiling relied on immunoSEQ multiplex PCR, and the TCRdb table lists in-frame clones only, not all of them. The data contain some 23,000 clones, around two thirds of them singletons. Material: PBMCs, obtained at disease progression, from a patient treated with ibrutinib. The receptors originated from a human donor with chronic lymphocytic leukemia.

The J gene is TRBJ2-7, the V gene TRBV18; possible D gene TRBD1, 6 bases. Trimming pared 5 bases from V and 5 bases from J, leaving 19 bases between. CDR3 size: 15 residues. CDR1 is KGHSH, CDR2 LQKENI, per germline. The CDR3 reads CASSGKRQAPHEQYF. CDR3 coding DNA: TGTGCCAGCTCAGGAAAACGACAGGCCCCTCACGAGCAGTACTTC.

This clone has just a few counts. V and J are TRBV11-2 and TRBJ1-6; no clear D gene. Trimming pared 6 bases from V and 14 bases from J, leaving 26 bases between. CDR3 size: 16 residues. Germline-derived CDR1 and CDR2 are SGHAT and FQNNGV. The CDR3 protein is CASRIHFSQPRAALHF. The CDR3 DNA follows: TGTGCCAGCAGAATCCACTTCTCGCAGCCTCGAGCGGCCCTCCACTTT.

The V gene is TRBV2, the J gene TRBJ1-2; the match to TRBD1 covers 9 bases. This CDR3 has 14 residues. V shed 5 bases, J shed 3 bases, and the junction held 4 bases outside the gene matches. CDR1 and CDR2 from the germline V gene are SNHLY and FYNNEI. Here the CDR3 DNA reads TGTGCCAGCAGTTACCGGACAGGGGACTATGGCTACACCTTC. Translating it yields CASSYRTGDYGYTF.

This chain's CDR3 is CASRGDSNQPQHF. The CDR3 bases are TGTGCCAGCCGGGGGGATAGCAATCAGCCCCAGCATTTT. V usage is TRBV7-9 and J usage is TRBJ1-5; perhaps TRBD1 as D (5 bases). CDR3 length: 13 residues. Trimming pared 8 bases from V and 0 bases from J, leaving 8 bases between. Germline values: CDR1 SEHNR, CDR2 FQNEAQ (reference sequence).

This clone was counted ten times or more. The chain joins TRBV5-5 to TRBJ1-6; D remains ambiguous. V lost 3 bases, J lost 7 bases, and 14 bases lay in between. From germline, CDR1 is SGHKS and CDR2 YYEKEE (reference sequence). CDR3 size: 15 residues. The CDR3 nucleotides are TGTGCCAGCAGCTGGGTATCGGGGAACAATTCACCCCTCCACTTT. Amino acid sequence: CASSWVSGNNSPLHF. The complete variable domain, with remaining parts taken from reference TRBV5-5 and TRBJ1-6, reads DAGVTQSPTHLIKTRGQQVTLRCSPISGHKSVSWYQQVLGQGPQFIFQYYEKEERGRGNFPDRFSARQFPNYSSELNVNALLLGDSALYLCASSWVSGNNSPLHFGNGTRLTVT.

The chain links TRBV5-8 to TRBJ1-5; no clear D gene. Germline V lookup: CDR1 SGHTS, CDR2 YDEGEE. The V gene lost 4 bases and the J gene lost 7 bases, with 12 bases spanning the gap. This CDR3 spans 13 amino acids. CDR3 loop: CASSPREGQPQHF. CDR3 in DNA: TGTGCCAGCAGCCCGCGAGAAGGGCAGCCCCAGCATTTT.

This clone was detected only a few times. The V call is TRBV7-2, the J call TRBJ1-5; 9 positions agree with TRBD1. The CDR3 is 19 residues long. The germline gives CDR1 SGHTA, CDR2 FQGNSA. V was pared by 2 bases and J by 1 base, with 12 bases of the junction left unmatched. The CDR3 DNA sequence: TGTGCCAGCAGCTTATTCTTCATAGGACAGGGGCCCAGCAATCAGCCCCAGCATTTT. This translates into CASSLFFIGQGPSNQPQHF.

The chain joins TRBV11-2 to TRBJ2-7; maybe TRBD1 (6 bases). This CDR3 region has 15 residues. Trimming took off 5 bases at V and 2 bases at J, with 16 bases between the two ends. The V gene's germline CDR1 is SGHAT and CDR2 FQNNGV. CDR3 protein: CASSAGQTPTYEQYF. For the CDR3, the DNA is TGTGCCAGCAGCGCTGGACAGACTCCGACCTACGAGCAGTACTTC.

The table lists this clone with a few counts. This chain joins TRBV4-1 and TRBJ2-7; D is uncertain. The CDR3 spans 17 residues. Germline CDR1 reads MGHRA; CDR2 reads YSYEKL. V was pared by 0 bases and J by 0 bases, with 15 bases between. The CDR3: CASSQEISRLSSYEQYF. CDR3 sequence (DNA): TGCGCCAGCAGCCAAGAGATCAGCAGGTTGAGCTCCTACGAGCAGTACTTC.

The chain has TRBV27 and TRBJ2-3, with TRBD2 identical over 10 bases. The CDR3 runs to 15 residues. Trimming removed 5 bases from V and 2 bases from J; junction bases left unmatched: 4. CDR1 is MNHEY and CDR2 is SMNVEV in the germline V gene (reference sequence). The CDR3 spells CASSLAGAYTDTQYF. CDR3 DNA: TGTGCCAGCAGTCTAGCGGGGGCCTACACAGATACGCAGTATTTT.

The rearrangement uses TRBV27 and TRBJ2-7; D call uncertain. The CDR3 runs 11 residues. Germline assignment: CDR1 MNHEY and CDR2 SMNVEV (reference sequence). Trimming left V 4 bases short and J 2 bases short, with 3 bases between. The chain's CDR3 is CASSSTYEQYF. CDR3 DNA: TGTGCCAGCAGTTCCACCTACGAGCAGTACTTC.

A few counts support this clone. This chain links TRBV4-1 with TRBJ1-5; 11 bases match TRBD1. The CDR3 loop spans 16 amino acids. J gave up 4 bases and V 1 base, and 3 bases lay outside the gene matches. The germline CDR1 and CDR2 sequences are MGHRA and YSYEKL. The CDR3 sequence is CASSQGDRGRNQPQHF. CDR3 nucleotide sequence: TGCGCCAGCAGCCAAGGGGACAGGGGGAGGAATCAGCCCCAGCATTTT.

The chain joins TRBV9 to TRBJ2-7, with TRBD1 as a possible D gene (6 bases). Looked up from germline, CDR1 is SGDLS and CDR2 is YYNGEE. There are 15 residues in the CDR3. The germline V and J ends were trimmed by 0 bases and 1 base, with 11 bases remaining between them. CDR3 DNA sequence: TGTGCCAGCAGCGTAGGCGGACAGCTTTCCTACGAGCAGTACTTC. It translates to CASSVGGQLSYEQYF. The whole variable domain, filled in from reference TRBV9 and TRBJ2-7, reads DSGVTQTPKHLITATGQRVTLRCSPRSGDLSVYWYQQSLDQGLQFLIQYYNGEERAKGNILERFSAQQFPDLHSELNLSSLELGDSALYFCASSVGGQLSYEQYFGPGTRLTVT.

This chain joins TRBV5-1 and TRBJ2-7, with TRBD1 identical over 9 bases. The ends lost 5 bases at V and 2 bases at J; junction bases unmatched: 11. The CDR3 spans 16 residues. Germline V gene lookup returns CDR1 SGHRS and CDR2 YFSETQ. The CDR3: CASRLSEGQGTYEQYF. CDR3 sequence (DNA): TGCGCCAGCAGATTGTCCGAGGGACAGGGAACCTACGAGCAGTACTTC.

The gene calls are TRBV5-6 and TRBJ2-1; D is uncertain. V was clipped by 1 base and J by 7 bases, with 3 bases between them. The germline V gene encodes CDR1 SGHDT and CDR2 YYEEEE. The CDR3 covers 11 residues. The DNA of the CDR3 is TGTGCCAGCAGCTTGAGAAATGAGCAGTTCTTC. This gives the protein CASSLRNEQFF.

The chain combines TRBV6-5 with TRBJ2-7; D is undetermined. Germline V gene lookup returns CDR1 MNHEY and CDR2 SVGAGI. CDR3 size: 13 residues. Trimming shortened V by 0 bases and J by 2 bases, and 5 bases separated the two germline ends. The CDR3 DNA follows: TGTGCCAGCAGTTACTCGATGGCCTACGAGCAGTACTTC. This sequence encodes CASSYSMAYEQYF.

This chain links TRBV28 with TRBJ2-5; 13 nucleotides line up with TRBD2. This CDR3 has 16 residues. The V gene's germline CDR1 is MDHEN and CDR2 SYDVKM. The J segment lost 5 bases and the V segment lost 6 bases, leaving 9 bases of the junction unmatched. The CDR3 spells CASRTPGLAGSETQYF. CDR3 bases: TGTGCCAGCAGAACCCCGGGACTAGCGGGGAGCGAGACCCAGTACTTC. Together with reference TRBV28 and TRBJ2-5, the CDR3 gives the full variable domain: DVKVTQSSRYLVKRTGEKVFLECVQDMDHENMFWYRQDPGLGLRLIYFSYDVKMKEKGDIPEGYSVSREKKERFSLILESASTNQTSMYLCASRTPGLAGSETQYFGPGTRLLVL.

The J gene is TRBJ1-2, the V gene TRBV6-5; 7 nucleotides align to TRBD1. The V segment lost 4 bases and the J segment 4 bases; nucleotides outside the gene matches: 3. CDR3 length: 13 amino acids. The germline V gene has CDR1 MNHEY and CDR2 SVGAGI. CDR3 region: CASSLTGIYGYTF. In DNA form, the CDR3 reads TGTGCCAGCAGTTTGACAGGGATCTATGGCTACACCTTC.

This chain connects TRBV7-9 to TRBJ2-5; unclear D gene. Germline CDR1 and CDR2: SEHNR and FQNEAQ (reference sequence). The CDR3 contains 11 residues. V shed 1 base and J shed 9 bases, with 6 bases lying between them. This CDR3 reads CASSLGGSQYF. The DNA for the CDR3 is TGTGCCAGCAGCTTAGGTGGCTCCCAGTACTTC.

The rearrangement joins TRBV27 to TRBJ2-5; perhaps TRBD1 as D (7 bases). V was cut by 8 bases and J by 5 bases, with 18 bases left in between. The CDR3 is 14 residues long. The germline V gene encodes CDR1 MNHEY and CDR2 SMNVEV (reference sequence). For the CDR3, the DNA is TGTGCCAGCGGAGTCAGGGGGAGGAGGGAGACCCAGTACTTC. It is translated as CASGVRGRRETQYF.

This clone was seen a few times. V and J are TRBV2 and TRBJ1-2; D is undetermined. CDR3 size: 14 residues. V was clipped by 5 bases and J by 2 bases, with 12 bases between them. Germline values: CDR1 SNHLY, CDR2 FYNNEI. The CDR3 region has the DNA TGTGCCAGCAGTCTAAGGGTAGGGAACTATGGCTACACCTTC. This codes for CASSLRVGNYGYTF.

There are a few counts of this clone. This chain links TRBV27 with TRBJ2-4; D is unresolved. Germline V CDR1 and CDR2: MNHEY, SMNVEV (reference sequence). V was clipped by 8 bases and J by 3 bases, with 8 bases between them. The CDR3 has 12 residues. The CDR3 reads CASRGLKNIQYF. The CDR3 nucleotides are TGTGCCAGCCGTGGGCTCAAAAACATTCAGTACTTC.

This clone was seen more than once but under ten times. V gene TRBV13 combines with J gene TRBJ2-7; 12 bases map to TRBD2. V gave up 4 bases and J gave up 0 bases; unmatched junction bases: 4. The germline V gene encodes CDR1 PRHDT and CDR2 FYEKMQ (reference sequence). CDR3 size: 16 residues. The chain's CDR3 is CASSSRTSGASYEQYF. The DNA of the CDR3 is TGTGCCAGCAGCTCGAGGACTAGCGGGGCCTCCTACGAGCAGTACTTC.

This chain connects TRBV10-2 to TRBJ1-1; TRBD1 matches at 8 bases. The V gene end was trimmed by 6 bases and the J gene end by 4 bases; junction bases not matched to a gene: 4. The CDR3 totals 13 residues. Germline V gives CDR1 WSHSY, CDR2 SAAADI. Here the CDR3 reads CASRQGDFTEAFF. The CDR3 DNA sequence: TGCGCCAGCAGACAGGGGGATTTCACTGAAGCTTTCTTT.

The chain joins TRBV7-2 to TRBJ1-1; D is unresolved. The CDR3 length is 14 residues. CDR1 SGHTA and CDR2 FQGNSA come from the germline V gene. Trimming shortened V by 2 bases and J by 6 bases, and 13 bases separated the two germline ends. The CDR3 region has the DNA TGTGCCAGCAGCTTAAGGAGCGGGTCCGCTGAAGCTTTCTTT. Residues: CASSLRSGSAEAFF.

The rearrangement links TRBV5-4 to TRBJ1-2; no clear D. V was pared by 0 bases and J by 0 bases, with 12 bases between. The CDR3 covers 16 residues. Germline-derived CDR1 and CDR2 are SGHNT and YYREEE (reference sequence). CDR3 in amino acids: CASSLGGSNTNYGYTF. Here the CDR3 DNA reads TGTGCCAGCAGCTTGGGAGGGTCAAATACTAACTATGGCTACACCTTC.

This chain connects TRBV30 to TRBJ1-2, with D perhaps matching TRBD1 (5 bases). The V end lost 0 bases, the J end lost 3 bases, and 11 bases lay between the germline ends. This CDR3 spans 14 amino acids. The germline CDR1 and CDR2 sequences are GTSNPN and SVGIG (reference sequence). The DNA for the CDR3 is TGTGCCTGGAGTGTACCAGGGTGGGACTATGGCTACACCTTC. Protein sequence: CAWSVPGWDYGYTF.